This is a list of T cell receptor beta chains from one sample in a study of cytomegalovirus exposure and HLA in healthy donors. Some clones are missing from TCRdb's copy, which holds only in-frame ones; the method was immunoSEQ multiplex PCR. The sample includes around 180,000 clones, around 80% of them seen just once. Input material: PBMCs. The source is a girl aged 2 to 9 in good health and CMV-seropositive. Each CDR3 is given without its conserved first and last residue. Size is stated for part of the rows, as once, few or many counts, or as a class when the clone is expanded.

ASSLGQSTDTQY	TRBV5-5	TRBJ2-3	once
ASSPVGVYEQY	TRBV6-6	TRBJ2-7	.
AWRSGLAGGYT	TRBV30	TRBJ1-2	.
ASRLGNGNEQF	TRBV27	TRBJ2-1	.
ASSAGHNTEAF	TRBV9	TRBJ1-1	once
ASSVVSGGPDTGELF	TRBV9	TRBJ2-2	.
ASSGGGYNSPLH	TRBV25-1	TRBJ1-6	.
ASTLRGGNPSRIEAF	TRBV5-6	TRBJ1-1	.
ASSATRGQALFNGYT	TRBV6-1	TRBJ1-2	.
ASSNPTSGSSYNEQF	TRBV7-8	TRBJ2-1	.
ASSPSGQGRGEQY	TRBV2	TRBJ2-7	once
ASSSTSGHSYNEQF	TRBV6-5	TRBJ2-1	.
ASSFGVTYEQY	TRBV5-1	TRBJ2-7	.
SGRTGGNEKLF	TRBV29-1	TRBJ1-4	.
ASSEALIGTGVHEQY	TRBV2	TRBJ2-7	.
ASSQGVWTEAF	TRBV28	TRBJ1-1	once
ASSVGGQGGPYEQY	TRBV9	TRBJ2-7	.
ASSSQGLSGANVLT	TRBV6-5	TRBJ2-6	.
AWSHRGRLPSYEQY	TRBV30	TRBJ2-7	.
ASSVDTRGNTEAF	TRBV9	TRBJ1-1	.
ASNSLRESYEQY	TRBV6-6	TRBJ2-7	.
ASSLGVSGVAKNIQY	TRBV5-1	TRBJ2-4	.
ASVASSGGALDTQY	TRBV5-4	TRBJ2-3	.
ASGTYSRWGPEAF	TRBV12-5	TRBJ1-1	.
ASSPTQDRNNQPQH	TRBV6-6	TRBJ1-5	few
ASSLTGGENGYT	TRBV5-6	TRBJ1-2	.
ASRASIAGGEQF	TRBV6-6	TRBJ2-1	few
ASSDMNTEAF	TRBV25-1	TRBJ1-1	once
ASRVEGANSPLH	TRBV19	TRBJ1-6	.
ASIGGPTGNTIY	TRBV6-6	TRBJ1-3	few
ASSYDYQETQY	TRBV28	TRBJ2-5	.
ASSVAVTGQNIQY	TRBV9	TRBJ2-4	.
ASSQDGNSGAYEQY	TRBV4-2	TRBJ2-7	.
ASSVQGFGELF	TRBV12-5	TRBJ2-2	.
ASSPYDRGAFGEQY	TRBV5-1	TRBJ2-7	.
ASSQTGRNTEAF	TRBV14	TRBJ1-1	.
ASSRGDSGNTIY	TRBV5-4	TRBJ1-3	once
ASSLEADNSPLH	TRBV9	TRBJ1-6	.
ASSLTSGRVNETQY	TRBV7-9	TRBJ2-5	.
ASSGDYQTQY	TRBV5-6	TRBJ2-5	.
ASTSGDKPYEQY	TRBV16	TRBJ2-7	.
ASSAGIRGYT	TRBV9	TRBJ1-2	.
ASSFQGVGEQY	TRBV5-1	TRBJ2-7	.
ASSLGQGGQPQH	TRBV7-8	TRBJ1-5	.
ASSIGPRRGGYNEQF	TRBV19	TRBJ2-1	.